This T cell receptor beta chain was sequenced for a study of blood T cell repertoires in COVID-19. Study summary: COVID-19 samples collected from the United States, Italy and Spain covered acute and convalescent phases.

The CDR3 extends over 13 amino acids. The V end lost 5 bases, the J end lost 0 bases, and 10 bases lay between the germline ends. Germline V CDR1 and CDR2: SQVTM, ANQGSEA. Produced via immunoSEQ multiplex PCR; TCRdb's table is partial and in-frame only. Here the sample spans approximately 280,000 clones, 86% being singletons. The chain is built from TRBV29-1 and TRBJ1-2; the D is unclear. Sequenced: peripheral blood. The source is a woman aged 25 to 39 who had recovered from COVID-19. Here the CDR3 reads CSVNREANYGYTF. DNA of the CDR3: TGCAGCGTTAACAGAGAAGCTAACTATGGCTACACCTTC.